This T cell receptor beta chain was found in a study of T cells expressing NK-cell markers. Study information: The eight sequenced donors comprised seven who were HCMV-seropositive and one who was seronegative.

Findings and caveats of the study: The study found dominant NKG2C+ clonotypes at about 1.0-7.0% of CD8+ T cells in several donors.

About this clonotype itself: Its antigen remains unidentified.

TCRdb reprocessed the 5' RACE reads and stores each CDR3 protein as one record, lacking DNA. This table holds 500,000 or so distinct CDR3 sequences. The CDR3 is 22 residues long. Germline V gives CDR1 SQVTM, CDR2 ANQGSEA. The gene calls are TRBV29-1 and TRBJ2-6; TCRdb outputs TRBD2, but without DNA this stays unchecked. The TCR comes from a man aged 18 to 29 in good health. Sequencing was performed on blood T cells: a sorted CD56 or NKG2C T cell subset, CD4+ or CD8+ T cells, or bulk PBMC T cells (not recorded which). This CDR3 reads CSVEGWSQEQQGPHAGANVLTF.